This T cell receptor beta chain is drawn from a study of cytomegalovirus exposure and HLA in healthy donors. Study-wide points: Specificity of a few CMV-associated chains for CMV antigens was verified in vitro. A classifier reportedly called cytomegalovirus status with high sensitivity and specificity. Investigators reported 150 to 200 TCR beta chains as tied to cytomegalovirus.

As regards this clone: No antigen is known for it.

While the first cohort had around 700 subjects, the donors belonged to the separate validation cohort of roughly 130 subjects. The protocol was immunoSEQ multiplex PCR, while the TCRdb copy is restricted to in-frame clones and leaves out a portion. The table has roughly 150,000 clones, more than 75% seen once. This TCR was sampled from a man aged 18 to 35 in good health and CMV-seronegative. Sequencing was done on a sample of PBMCs.

CDR3 residues: CASSLVRGPTNYGYTF. CDR3 DNA: TGTGCCAGCAGCTTAGTCAGGGGGCCGACTAACTATGGCTACACCTTC. V usage is TRBV7-2 and J usage is TRBJ1-2; 8 bases align to TRBD1. J gave up 0 bases and V 1 base, and 4 bases lay outside the gene matches. Germline CDR1 SGHTA, CDR2 FQGNSA. This CDR3 spans 16 amino acids.